These 16 T cell receptor beta chains share one sample of origin, sequenced in a study of identifying expanded T cells in peripheral blood. Only in-frame clones appear in the TCRdb table, and some are missing; sequencing was by immunoSEQ multiplex PCR. The sample includes 120,000 or so clones, 84% of them seen just once. Material for sequencing was blood. The source is a person between 18 and 75 years old in good health.

This clone was seen more than once but under ten times. The rearrangement links TRBV6-6 to TRBJ2-7; D may be TRBD1 (5 bases). V gave up 7 bases and J gave up 1 base, with 11 bases separating them. Germline values: CDR1 MNHNY, CDR2 SVGAGI (reference sequence). The length of the CDR3 is 13 residues. CDR3 residues: CASKPGPSYEQYF. The CDR3 DNA follows: TGTGCCAGCAAGCCAGGGCCGTCCTACGAGCAGTACTTC.

A few counts support this clone. The V gene is TRBV19, the J gene TRBJ2-7, with no clear D. Germline lookup yields CDR1 LNHDA and CDR2 SQIVND (reference sequence). The CDR3 runs to 13 residues. The V end lost 5 bases, the J end lost 0 bases, and 8 bases lay between the germline ends. DNA of the CDR3: TGTGCCAGTAGTTCTCTAAGCTCCTACGAGCAGTACTTC. Its protein product is CASSSLSSYEQYF.

This clone has more than one count but fewer than ten. J is TRBJ1-6 and V is TRBV19; D remains ambiguous. The CDR3 sequence is 13 residues long. V was cut by 6 bases and J by 8 bases, with 11 bases left in between. Germline CDR1 LNHDA, CDR2 SQIVND (reference sequence). The CDR3 sequence is CASRVQSDSPLHF. CDR3 DNA: TGTGCCAGTAGGGTCCAGTCCGATTCACCCCTCCACTTT.

The chain is built from TRBV19 and TRBJ2-7; D is uncertain. This CDR3 has 15 residues. Germline V gene data show CDR1 as LNHDA and CDR2 as SQIVND (reference sequence). V dropped 5 bases and J dropped 3 bases, with 17 bases sitting between them. The DNA for the CDR3 is TGTGCCAGTAGTTTTGCAGCTTCCCTAGTCTACGAGCAGTACTTC. This sequence encodes CASSFAASLVYEQYF.

Here the CDR3 DNA reads TGTGCCAGCAGCCAGCCGGGACGGAGTTACGGGACGGCTTTCTTT. Translating gives CASSQPGRSYGTAFF. This chain uses TRBV5-6 with TRBJ1-1; possible D gene TRBD1, 5 bases. From germline, CDR1 is SGHDT and CDR2 YYEEEE. The length of the CDR3 is 15 residues. Trimming pared 4 bases from V and 11 bases from J, leaving 24 bases between.

This chain joins TRBV28 and TRBJ2-7, with 8 nucleotides matching TRBD1. Looked up from germline, CDR1 is MDHEN and CDR2 is SYDVKM. This CDR3 has 13 amino acids. The junction had 11 bases not matched to a gene; V was cut back by 11 bases and J by 5 bases. Here the CDR3 reads CAAEPAQGDEQYF. The DNA for the CDR3 is TGTGCCGCAGAGCCGGCACAGGGGGACGAGCAGTACTTC.

This chain links TRBV7-3 with TRBJ2-1; 9 nucleotides line up with TRBD1. Germline V gene lookup returns CDR1 SGHTA and CDR2 FQGTGA. With 3 bases clipped from V and 4 bases from J, the junction kept 4 bases outside the gene matches. The CDR3 extends over 15 amino acids. In DNA form, the CDR3 reads TGTGCCAGCAGCTTTGCCGGGACAGGGTACAATGAGCAGTTCTTC. It codes for CASSFAGTGYNEQFF. Together with reference TRBV7-3 and TRBJ2-1, the CDR3 gives the full variable domain: GAGVSQTPSNKVTEKGKYVELRCDPISGHTALYWYRQSLGQGPEFLIYFQGTGAADDSGLPNDRFFAVRPEGSVSTLKIQRTERGDSAVYLCASSFAGTGYNEQFFGPGTRLTVL.

The chain uses TRBV27 and TRBJ1-2; D unclear. V lost 2 bases to trimming and J lost 3 bases, with 10 bases between them. CDR1 is MNHEY, CDR2 SMNVEV, per germline (reference sequence). This CDR3 spans 14 amino acids. CDR3 sequence reads: CASSLVWGDYGYTF. The CDR3 coding sequence is TGTGCCAGCAGTTTAGTTTGGGGAGACTATGGCTACACCTTC.

The V call is TRBV7-2, the J call TRBJ2-7, with no clear D. The CDR3 is made up of 13 amino acids. Trimming stripped 2 bases from V and 6 bases from J, with 11 bases between. Germline CDR1 SGHTA, CDR2 FQGNSA. The CDR3: CASSLSSVAEQYF. CDR3 nucleotides: TGTGCCAGCAGCTTATCTTCGGTAGCCGAGCAGTACTTC.

This chain joins TRBV6-5 and TRBJ1-2; 7 bases align to TRBD1. V was clipped by 6 bases and J by 4 bases; unmatched bases: 11. This CDR3 is built from 15 residues. Germline CDR1 reads MNHEY; CDR2 reads SVGAGI. Here the CDR3 reads CASSPSDRAVYGYTF. The CDR3 nucleotides are TGTGCCAGCAGCCCCTCAGACAGGGCGGTCTATGGCTACACCTTC.

This sequence joins TRBV5-6 and TRBJ1-5; D gene uncertain. This CDR3 is 14 amino acids long. Per the germline V gene, CDR1 is SGHDT and CDR2 is YYEEEE. V was clipped by 4 bases and J by 7 bases, with 15 bases between them. Written as DNA, the CDR3 is TGTGCCAGCAGCAAGAGGACGGGTTGGCAGCCCCAGCATTTT. Amino acids: CASSKRTGWQPQHF. The full variable domain, in which reference TRBV5-6 and TRBJ1-5 provide the parts outside the CDR3, is DAGVTQSPTHLIKTRGQQVTLRCSPKSGHDTVSWYQQALGQGPQFIFQYYEEEERQRGNFPDRFSGHQFPNYSSELNVNALLLGDSALYLCASSKRTGWQPQHFGDGTRLSIL.

This clone has more than one count but fewer than ten. V and J are TRBV27 and TRBJ2-1; unclear D gene. Trimming removed 1 base at V and 3 bases at J, with 4 bases between. In germline, CDR1 is MNHEY, CDR2 SMNVEV (reference sequence). The CDR3 totals 13 residues. The CDR3 protein is CASSLYFYNEQFF. The DNA of the CDR3 is TGTGCCAGCAGTTTATATTTCTACAATGAGCAGTTCTTC.

CDR3 region: CASTSRGRENIQYF. DNA for the CDR3: TGTGCCAGTACTTCGCGGGGCAGGGAAAACATTCAGTACTTC. The chain links TRBV19 to TRBJ2-4; D perhaps matches TRBD2 (6 bases). This CDR3 contains 14 residues. Germline V gene sequence: CDR1 LNHDA, CDR2 SQIVND (reference sequence). The ends were cut back, 7 bases at V and 5 bases at J, with 15 bases in the middle.

This clone was detected once. This chain connects TRBV6-5 to TRBJ2-6; D ambiguous. V was pared by 6 bases and J by 0 bases, with 9 bases between. CDR3 length equals 15 residues. Germline values: CDR1 MNHEY, CDR2 SVGAGI. The CDR3 sequence is CASRRSTSGANVLTF. The CDR3 DNA follows: TGTGCCAGCAGGCGCTCGACCTCTGGGGCCAACGTCCTGACTTTC.

This chain links TRBV4-3 with TRBJ2-7, with D unresolved. The CDR3 totals 14 residues. Germline V CDR1 and CDR2: LGHNA, YSLEER. Trimming left V 0 bases short and J 3 bases short, with 9 bases between. The CDR3 loop reads CASSQDLWGYEQYF. CDR3 nucleotides: TGCGCCAGCAGCCAAGATCTTTGGGGCTACGAGCAGTACTTC.

The V call is TRBV9, the J call TRBJ1-5; TRBD1 matches 8 bases. The junction had 7 bases not matched to a gene; V was cut back by 3 bases and J by 5 bases. The germline V gene has CDR1 SGDLS and CDR2 YYNGEE. This CDR3 region has 15 residues. The CDR3 DNA reads TGTGCCAGCAGCGCTGACGGACAGGGCTATCAGCCCCAGCATTTT. It yields the protein CASSADGQGYQPQHF.